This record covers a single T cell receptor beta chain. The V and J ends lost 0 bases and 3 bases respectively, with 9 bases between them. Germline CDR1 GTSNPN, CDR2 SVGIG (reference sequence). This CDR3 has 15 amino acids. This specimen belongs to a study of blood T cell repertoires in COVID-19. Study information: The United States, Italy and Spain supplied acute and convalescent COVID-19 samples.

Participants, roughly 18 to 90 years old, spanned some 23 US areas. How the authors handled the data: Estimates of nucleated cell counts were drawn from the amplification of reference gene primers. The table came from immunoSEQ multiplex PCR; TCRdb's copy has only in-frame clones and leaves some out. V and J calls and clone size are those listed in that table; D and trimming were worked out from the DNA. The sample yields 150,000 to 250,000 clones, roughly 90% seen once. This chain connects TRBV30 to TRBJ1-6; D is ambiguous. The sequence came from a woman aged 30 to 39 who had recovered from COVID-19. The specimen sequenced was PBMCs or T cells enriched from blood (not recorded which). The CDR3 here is CAWSVQHLYNSPLHF. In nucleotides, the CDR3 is TGTGCCTGGAGTGTACAACACCTCTATAATTCACCCCTCCACTTT.